These T cell receptor beta chains were read from a single sample in a study of T-cell reconstitution after alpha-beta-depleted transplantation in children. TCRdb processed the PCR reads anew with MiXCR; each CDR3 protein has one entry. Of 120,000 or so distinct CDR3 sequences listed, 23% are singletons. This sample comprised PBMCs, mostly from graft donor cells, obtained 180 days after TCRalphabeta/CD19-depleted stem cell transplant. The receptor source for this set is a male patient between 2 and 10 years old who had a stem cell transplant for chronic granulomatous disease, so the T cells may come from the graft donor. Both conserved end residues are part of each CDR3. Fields, in order: clone size, V gene, J gene, D gene, CDR3 DNA, CDR3 protein. D genes are given only for firm matches. Some rows have no size entry. The others give once, few or many, or a class for an expanded clone.

>many|TRBV5-1|TRBJ2-1|TRBD2
TGCGCCAGCAGCTTGGTGGGCAGCGGGAAGAACAATGAGCAGTTCTTC
CASSLVGSGKNNEQFF
>many|TRBV29-1|TRBJ2-3|TRBD2
TGCAGCGCCCGCCCCACGACTAGCGGGAGAGCAGATACGCAGTATTTT
CSARPTTSGRADTQYF
>NA|TRBV27|TRBJ2-1|NA
TGTGCCAGCAGTTTCTTCGTGAGCTCCTACAATGAGCAGTTCTTC
CASSFFVSSYNEQFF
>NA|TRBV13|TRBJ2-7|TRBD2
TGTGCCAGCAGCGTAGGACTAGGGACCTACGAGCAGTACTTC
CASSVGLGTYEQYF
>many|TRBV20-1|TRBJ2-3|TRBD2
TGCAGTGCTAGTAAAACTAGCGGGCAGTATTTT
CSASKTSGQYF
>NA|TRBV9|TRBJ2-1|TRBD1
TGTGCCAGCACCGGACAGGGAAATGAGCAGTTCTTC
CASTGQGNEQFF
>few|TRBV20-1|TRBJ2-7|TRBD1
TGCAGTGCTAGAGATCCACGGGGACAGTCCTACGAGCAGTACTTC
CSARDPRGQSYEQYF
>NA|TRBV10-3|TRBJ2-3|NA
TGTGCCATCAGTGAGTCGCTAGAGGATACGCAGTATTTT
CAISESLEDTQYF
>NA|TRBV7-6|TRBJ2-2|NA
TGTGCCAGCAGCCCCCTGATCGGGGAGCTGTTTTTT
CASSPLIGELFF
>NA|TRBV28|TRBJ1-1|NA
TGTGCCAGCAGTTCGGGACCCAGGGCCGCTGAAGCTTTCTTT
CASSSGPRAAEAFF
>NA|TRBV29-1|TRBJ2-1|TRBD2
TGCAGCGGCCATCAGCCGGGACTAGCGGGTGAGCAGTTCTTC
CSGHQPGLAGEQFF
>NA|TRBV7-9|TRBJ2-5|NA
TGTGCCAGCAGACCGCCAGTAACCCAAGAGACCCAGTACTTC
CASRPPVTQETQYF
>few|TRBV18|TRBJ2-7|TRBD1
TGTGCCAGCTCACAGACAGGGAAAAGCTCCTACGAGCAGTACTTC
CASSQTGKSSYEQYF
>many|TRBV6-1|TRBJ1-1|NA
TGTGCCAGCAGCCTGAAACCGGGACCTGTGGGCACTGAAGCTTTCTTT
CASSLKPGPVGTEAFF
>few|TRBV12-3/TRBV12-4|TRBJ2-6|NA
TGTGCCAGCAGTTTAGCCATACAAGACTCTGGGGCCAACGTCCTGACTTTC
CASSLAIQDSGANVLTF
>NA|TRBV4-3|TRBJ2-6|NA
TGCGCCAGCAGCCAAGTTGCCATTAGCTTGGGAGGGGCCAACGTCCTGACTTTC
CASSQVAISLGGANVLTF
>few|TRBV12-3/TRBV12-4|TRBJ1-6|NA
TGTGCCAGCAGTCTGGACGGGATAAATTCACCCCTCCACTTT
CASSLDGINSPLHF
>many|TRBV29-1|TRBJ2-1|NA
TGCAGCGTTGAAGTGCGTAATTACAATGAGCAGTTCTTC
CSVEVRNYNEQFF
>NA|TRBV19|TRBJ1-5|NA
TGTGCCAGTAGTATACACAGGGCCAATCAGCCCCAGCATTTT
CASSIHRANQPQHF
>NA|TRBV5-1|TRBJ2-4|NA
TGCGCCAGCAGTAAGCAAAACATTCAGTACTTC
CASSKQNIQYF
>many|TRBV14|TRBJ1-5|NA
TGTGCCAGCAGCCAAGGGCGGGGCCTGCCCCAGCATTTT
CASSQGRGLPQHF
>many|TRBV5-6|TRBJ2-1|TRBD2
TGTGCCAGCAGCTGGGGGGGACTAGCGGGAAACAATGAGCAGTTCTTC
CASSWGGLAGNNEQFF
>few|TRBV15|TRBJ1-1|NA
TGTGCCACCCGGGGCTTTCCACGACCCAATGAAGCTTTCTTT
CATRGFPRPNEAFF
>once|TRBV29-1|TRBJ2-5|NA
TGCAGCGGCCGCGGTAGGGTTCAAGAGACCCAGTACTTC
CSGRGRVQETQYF
>NA|TRBV12-3/TRBV12-4|TRBJ2-7|TRBD1
TGTGCCAGCAGTTTAGCGGGCGGGGACAGGTCCTCGTTC
CASSLAGGDRSSF
>many|TRBV20-1|TRBJ1-1|TRBD1
TGCAGTGCTACCCCCCCGGACAGGGGGAACACTGAAGCTTTCTTT
CSATPPDRGNTEAFF
>NA|TRBV12-3/TRBV12-4|TRBJ2-7|TRBD2
TGTGCCAGCAGCCCAGGACTAGCGGGACGTAACGAGCAGTACTTC
CASSPGLAGRNEQYF
>many|TRBV5-6|TRBJ2-7|NA
TGTGCCAGCAGCTTGGACACCGCCTACGAGCAGTACTTC
CASSLDTAYEQYF
>many|TRBV27|TRBJ2-6|NA
TGTGCCAGCAGTTTATGGGGGGGCGCGGATGGGGCCAACGTCCTGACTTTC
CASSLWGGADGANVLTF
>many|TRBV20-1|TRBJ1-2|NA
TGCAGTGCTAGAGACCCGGTGGACAATAAGGATGGCTACACCTTC
CSARDPVDNKDGYTF
>few|TRBV7-7|TRBJ2-1|NA
TGTGCTAGCAGCATCGGACTATACAATGAGCAGTTCTTC
CASSIGLYNEQFF
>many|TRBV29-1|TRBJ2-3|TRBD2
TGCAGCGTCGGGGGGGAGGCAGATACGCAGTATTTT
CSVGGEADTQYF
>many|TRBV29-1|TRBJ1-1|TRBD1
TGCAGCGTTGAAGATCTCAAGGGGGCGAACACTGAAGCTTTCTTT
CSVEDLKGANTEAFF
>NA|TRBV25-1|TRBJ2-6|NA
TGTGCCAGCCATCGGACAGCAGTCTCTGGGGCCAACGTCCTGACTTTC
CASHRTAVSGANVLTF
>NA|TRBV12-3/TRBV12-4|TRBJ2-7|TRBD1
TGTGCCAGCAGCATACGCAGGGGGCGCGGGTACGAGCAGTACTTC
CASSIRRGRGYEQYF
>few|TRBV20-1|TRBJ2-5|NA
TGCAGTGCTAGAGATGTGAGGGAAGAGACCCAGTACTTC
CSARDVREETQYF
>NA|TRBV28|TRBJ2-7|NA
TGTGCCAGCAGTTTAATGAGAGAGCAGTACTTC
CASSLMREQYF
>NA|TRBV12-3/TRBV12-4|TRBJ2-1|NA
TGTGCCAGCAGCCCCGGTTCTGAGCAGTTCTTC
CASSPGSEQFF
>NA|TRBV24-1|TRBJ2-7|NA
TGTGCCACCAGTGATTTTCCCTCCTCCGAGCAGTACTTC
CATSDFPSSEQYF
>few|TRBV9|TRBJ2-1|NA
TGTGCCAGCAGCGAAGTGCCAGGCTCCTACAATGAGCAGTTCTTC
CASSEVPGSYNEQFF
>NA|TRBV5-5|TRBJ2-7|NA
TGTGCCAGCAGCTTGTCCAGGGTACGGTCCTACGAGCAGTACTTC
CASSLSRVRSYEQYF
>NA|TRBV7-9|TRBJ2-7|TRBD1
TGTGCCAGCAGCTTGATGGACAGGTCAGTTATCTACGAGCAGTACTTC
CASSLMDRSVIYEQYF
>NA|TRBV6-1|TRBJ2-2|TRBD2
TGTGCCAGCAGGACTAGCGGGCGCCGGGACACCGGGGAGCTGTTTTTC
CASRTSGRRDTGELFF
>once|TRBV12-3/TRBV12-4|TRBJ2-7|TRBD2
TGTGCCAGCAAAAACGGCGGGAGGAGCTCCTACGAGCAGTACTTC
CASKNGGRSSYEQYF
>NA|TRBV9|TRBJ2-7|TRBD2
TGTGCCAGCAGCGTAGGTAGCGGGACCTCCTACGAGCAGTACTTC
CASSVGSGTSYEQYF
>NA|TRBV10-2|TRBJ2-2|NA
TGCGCCAGCAGTGATTTCGGGGAGCTGTTTTTT
CASSDFGELFF
>few|TRBV28|TRBJ1-6|TRBD1
TGTGCCAGCAGAGAGACAGGGTCGAAGGGTTCACCCCTCCACTTT
CASRETGSKGSPLHF
>many|TRBV20-1|TRBJ2-4|TRBD2
TGCAGTGCACCACCCACTAGCGGGAGGGCAAACATTCAGTACTTC
CSAPPTSGRANIQYF
>NA|TRBV7-6|TRBJ2-7|NA
TGTGCCAGCAGCTTTTTCCAGGGCAGCGATTACGAGCAGTACTTC
CASSFFQGSDYEQYF
>many|TRBV12-3/TRBV12-4|TRBJ2-5|NA
TGTGCCAGCACCTTATCCCGGGACTACCAAGAGACCCAGTACTTC
CASTLSRDYQETQYF
>once|TRBV15|TRBJ2-1|TRBD2
TGTGCCACCAGCAGAGGCCCTAGCGGCACTTACAAGTTCTTC
CATSRGPSGTYKFF
>NA|TRBV6-5|TRBJ1-1|TRBD1
TGTGCCAGCAGTTACTCGGCCAGTGTAGGGGGCGAATCGGCTTTCTTT
CASSYSASVGGESAFF
>NA|TRBV7-8|TRBJ2-5|NA
TGTGCCAGCAGTTTGGGGAGTCTGCGTCCAGAGACCCAGTACTTC
CASSLGSLRPETQYF